One sample yielded the 5 T cell receptor beta chains listed below, sequenced in a study of blood T cell repertoires in COVID-19. Generated by immunoSEQ multiplex PCR, the TCRdb table keeps only in-frame clones and is missing some. The sample contains about 180,000 clones, roughly 84% of which appear only once. The sample consisted of PBMCs or T cells enriched from blood (not recorded which). The receptors originated from a human donor with acute COVID-19. The donor label of this sample is uncertain.

The V call is TRBV6-5, the J call TRBJ2-7; maybe TRBD1 (5 bases). This CDR3 contains 13 residues. CDR1 and CDR2 from the germline V gene are MNHEY and SVGAGI. The V end lost 2 bases, the J end lost 4 bases, and 9 bases lay between the germline ends. Here the CDR3 DNA reads TGTGCCAGCAGTTACGTACAGGAGTACGAGCAGTACTTC. Its translation: CASSYVQEYEQYF.

The CDR3 bases are TGTGCCTGGGCTTCTCCAACGCTCCGGGACAGGGGTCACGAGCAGTACTTC. Its translation: CAWASPTLRDRGHEQYF. The chain links TRBV30 to TRBJ2-7; 10 bases fit TRBD1. With V trimmed by 5 bases and J by 5 bases, 18 bases remained unmatched. CDR1 and CDR2 (germline): GTSNPN, SVGIG (reference sequence). The length of the CDR3 is 17 residues.

The V gene is TRBV29-1, the J gene TRBJ1-1; D remains unclear. Germline values: CDR1 SQVTM, CDR2 ANQGSEA. The CDR3 contains 13 residues. The V end was cut by 7 bases, the J end by 0 bases, with 12 bases between. In nucleotides, the CDR3 is TGCAGCGCCCCGGGATCTATGAACACTGAAGCTTTCTTT. This gives the protein CSAPGSMNTEAFF. The full variable domain, its missing parts supplied by reference TRBV29-1 and TRBJ1-1, is SAVISQKPSRDICQRGTSLTIQCQVDSQVTMMFWYRQQPGQSLTLIATANQGSEATYESGFVIDKFPISRPNLTFSTLTVSNMSPEDSSIYLCSAPGSMNTEAFFGQGTRLTVV.

The rearrangement joins TRBV19 to TRBJ1-4, with D perhaps matching TRBD1 (5 bases). Germline V gives CDR1 LNHDA, CDR2 SQIVND (reference sequence). V dropped 4 bases and J dropped 7 bases, with 10 bases sitting between them. The CDR3 runs 13 residues. The CDR3 protein is CASSRGWGEKLFF. DNA for the CDR3: TGTGCCAGTAGTAGGGGCTGGGGTGAAAAACTGTTTTTT.

This chain links TRBV5-6 with TRBJ2-3; 8 bases agree with TRBD2. Germline V gene lookup returns CDR1 SGHDT and CDR2 YYEEEE. The V gene end was trimmed by 2 bases and the J gene end by 5 bases; junction bases not matched to a gene: 7. The CDR3 consists of 15 residues. CDR3 coding DNA: TGTGCCAGCAGCTTATCAGCGGGGGCGGGAGATACGCAGTATTTT. Translated, it gives CASSLSAGAGDTQYF.